This entry lists 2 T cell receptor beta chains sequenced from one sample in a study of blood T cell repertoires in COVID-19. Using immunoSEQ multiplex PCR, the repertoire was profiled, and TCRdb retains in-frame clones only, with some absent. The table shows approximately 96,000 clones, with around 85% occurring only once. Sequencing was carried out using peripheral blood. These receptors all stem from a woman aged 80 or over with acute or convalescent COVID-19.

The CDR3 here is CASSLGTGGTDYGYTF. The DNA of the CDR3 is TGTGCCAGCAGTCTCGGGACAGGGGGCACGGACTATGGCTACACCTTC. This chain uses TRBV6-2 or TRBV6-3 with TRBJ1-2; 12 bases are a match to TRBD1. This CDR3 has 16 residues. Trimming at V came to 5 bases and at J to 3 bases, leaving 7 bases not matched to a gene. CDR1 and CDR2 (germline): MNHEY, SVGEGT.

This clone was seen a few times. The chain recombines TRBV5-1 with TRBJ1-3; no clear D. CDR1 SGHRS and CDR2 YFSETQ come from the germline V gene. CDR3 length: 16 amino acids. Trimming stripped 0 bases from V and 0 bases from J, with 10 bases between. CDR3 DNA: TGCGCCAGCAGCTTGGTTTATACAAACTCTGGAAACACCATATATTTT. Translated, it gives CASSLVYTNSGNTIYF.